This T cell receptor beta chain was captured by sequencing in a study of T cell changes during pregnancy in multiple sclerosis. The table lists this clone with a count of one. The method was immunoSEQ multiplex PCR; TCRdb's version includes in-frame clones alone and lacks a portion of them. The sample contains 35,000 to 45,000 clones, 85% to 95% of which appear only once. The sequence was collected from a female donor with multiple sclerosis, enrolled in a pregnancy study. The sequencing here drew on CD8+ T cells from peripheral blood mononuclear cells, taken in the third trimester of pregnancy.

CDR3 nucleotide sequence: TGTGCCAGCAGCTTGAGCTGGCCTAGCGTCTACAATGAGCAGTTCTTC. It yields the protein CASSLSWPSVYNEQFF. This chain links TRBV5-8 with TRBJ2-1; TRBD2 might be the D (6 bases). This CDR3 is built from 16 residues. CDR1 is SGHTS and CDR2 is YDEGEE in the germline V gene. Trimming took off 1 base at V and 3 bases at J, with 14 bases between the two ends.